The 7 T cell receptor beta chains listed next were all sequenced from one sample in a study of blood T cell repertoires in COVID-19. The method was immunoSEQ multiplex PCR; TCRdb's version includes in-frame clones alone and lacks a portion of them. The sample holds approximately 82,000 clones; about 89% are singletons and the top ten take more than 11%. Sequenced: peripheral blood. The source is a man aged 65 to 85 with active or convalescent COVID-19.

The CDR3 sequence is CAIGLREFNEQFF. CDR3 bases: TGTGCCATCGGGTTGAGGGAGTTCAATGAGCAGTTCTTC. This rearrangement joins TRBV10-3 to TRBJ2-1, with D possibly being TRBD2 (5 bases). V gave up 8 bases and J gave up 6 bases, with 14 bases separating them. This CDR3 is built from 13 residues. Per germline, CDR1 ENHRY and CDR2 SYGVKD.

This chain joins TRBV19 and TRBJ2-3; TRBD2 matches 12 bases. Germline CDR1 and CDR2: LNHDA and SQIVND (reference sequence). Trimming removed 6 bases from V and 2 bases from J; junction bases left unmatched: 9. The CDR3 is 17 residues long. DNA for the CDR3: TGTGCCAGTAGCCCCCGACTAGCGGGAGTTCACACAGATACGCAGTATTTT. Its protein product is CASSPRLAGVHTDTQYF.

V and J are TRBV7-9 and TRBJ2-7; 8 nucleotides line up with TRBD2. The junction had 9 bases not matched to a gene; V was cut back by 6 bases and J by 2 bases. Germline V gives CDR1 SEHNR, CDR2 FQNEAQ (reference sequence). The CDR3 is 15 amino acids. The chain's CDR3 is CASSFSAGGAYEQYF. In nucleotides, the CDR3 is TGTGCCAGCAGTTTTAGTGCGGGAGGTGCCTACGAGCAGTACTTC. The variable domain in full, completed from reference TRBV7-9 and TRBJ2-7, reads DTGVSQNPRHKITKRGQNVTFRCDPISEHNRLYWYRQTLGQGPEFLTYFQNEAQLEKSRLLSDRFSAERPKGSFSTLEIQRTEQGDSAMYLCASSFSAGGAYEQYFGPGTRLTVT.

The chain has TRBV30 and TRBJ2-7, with D possibly TRBD1 on 5 matching bases. Trimming took 0 bases from V and 3 from J, leaving 15 bases between them. Germline CDR1 reads GTSNPN; CDR2 reads SVGIG (reference sequence). The CDR3 has 15 residues. CDR3 in DNA: TGTGCCTGGAGTGTACGAGGCAGGGTCATCTACGAGCAGTACTTC. Its translation: CAWSVRGRVIYEQYF. Variable domain in full (rest from reference TRBV30 and TRBJ2-7): SQTIHQWPATLVQPVGSPLSLECTVEGTSNPNLYWYRQAAGRGLQLLFYSVGIGQISSEVPQNLSASRPQDRQFILSSKKLLLSDSGFYLCAWSVRGRVIYEQYFGPGTRLTVT.

This clone came up once. The CDR3 DNA reads as TGTGCCAGCCTGTTGGGGGCGTCCTACAATGAGCAGTTCTTC. Translated: CASLLGASYNEQFF. V usage is TRBV2 and J usage is TRBJ2-1; D might be TRBD1 (6 bases). V lost 8 bases to trimming and J lost 1 base, with 12 bases between them. There are 14 residues in the CDR3. Germline-derived CDR1 and CDR2 are SNHLY and FYNNEI.

The J gene is TRBJ1-2, the V gene TRBV25-1; D might be TRBD1 (6 bases). Per the germline V gene, CDR1 is MGHDK and CDR2 is SYGVNS. The CDR3 covers 15 residues. Trimming removed 1 base from V and 3 bases from J, with 12 bases in between. CDR3 nucleotide sequence: TGTGCCAGCAGTGAATCACAGGGTGGTTACTATGGCTACACCTTC. It is translated as CASSESQGGYYGYTF.

The CDR3 coding sequence is TGTGCCAGTATTAGCGGGAGGGCCGGCAATGAGCAGTTCTTC. It is translated as CASISGRAGNEQFF. This rearrangement joins TRBV27 to TRBJ2-1; 11 nucleotides agree with TRBD2. This CDR3 is 14 amino acids long. Germline V gene lookup returns CDR1 MNHEY and CDR2 SMNVEV (reference sequence). The junction had 7 bases not matched to a gene; V was cut back by 9 bases and J by 6 bases.